This T cell receptor (beta chain) derives from a study of immune cell composition in non-small cell lung cancer. Study results and limitations: Clones >0.5% enriched in tumour were rarer in adenocarcinoma (about 35%) than squamous (about 80%). Shared sequences between tumour-reactive and dominant in vivo clones were not proven. Squamous lung tumours showed higher top 10 clone scores and clonality than adenocarcinomas.

The repertoire was sequenced with immunoSEQ multiplex PCR; TCRdb's copy has only in-frame clones and lacks some. This table holds about 2,000 clones, just under 75% found once. Germline loops: CDR1 SGHTA, CDR2 FQGNSA. Trimming removed 3 bases at V and 1 base at J, with 12 bases between. The length of the CDR3 is 15 residues. Genomic DNA came from frozen unsorted single-cell suspensions. To note about this clone: The antigen is undetermined.

Sequenced material: lung tumor tissue. This chain connects TRBV7-2 to TRBJ1-1, with a weak D call TRBD1 (5 bases). The TCR comes from a human donor with non-small cell lung cancer. CDR3 DNA: TGTGCCAGCAGCTTCTTAGGCGGGGGGAACACTGAAGCTTTCTTT. This gives the protein CASSFLGGGNTEAFF.